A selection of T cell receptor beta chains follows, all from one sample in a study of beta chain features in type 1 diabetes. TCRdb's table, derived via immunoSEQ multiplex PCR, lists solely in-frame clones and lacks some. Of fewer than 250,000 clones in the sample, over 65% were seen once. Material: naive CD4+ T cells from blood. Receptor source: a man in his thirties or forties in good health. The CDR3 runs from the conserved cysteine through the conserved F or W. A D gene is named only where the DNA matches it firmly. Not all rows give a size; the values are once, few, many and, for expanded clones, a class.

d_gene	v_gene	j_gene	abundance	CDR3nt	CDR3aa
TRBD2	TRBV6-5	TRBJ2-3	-	TGTGCCAGCAGTTACTCAACTAGCGGGATCCTCAATACGCAGTATTTT	CASSYSTSGILNTQYF
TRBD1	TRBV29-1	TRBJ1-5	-	TGCAGCGTTTCCTCTGACAGGGGCAATCAGCCCCAGCATTTT	CSVSSDRGNQPQHF
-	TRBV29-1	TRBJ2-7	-	TGCAGCGTGGACGAGGGGGGAAGGGAGCAGTACTTC	CSVDEGGREQYF
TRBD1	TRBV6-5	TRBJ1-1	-	TGTGCCAGCAGCCCGGGACAGGGACGCGGAAAAGCTTTCTTT	CASSPGQGRGKAFF
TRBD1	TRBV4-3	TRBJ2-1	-	TGCGCCAGCAGCCGAAACAGGGGAAATGAGCAGTTCTTC	CASSRNRGNEQFF
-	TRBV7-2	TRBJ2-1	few	TGTGCCAGCAGCTTAGCAGCGGGTAGCTCCTACAATGAGCAGTTCTTC	CASSLAAGSSYNEQFF
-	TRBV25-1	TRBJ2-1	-	TGTGCCAGCGGCCCCCTCGGGGCTGCTGTCAATGAGCAGTTCTTC	CASGPLGAAVNEQFF
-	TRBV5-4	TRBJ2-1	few	TGTGCCAGCAGCTTGGATTGGCGGCAATCCTACAATGAGCAGTTCTTC	CASSLDWRQSYNEQFF
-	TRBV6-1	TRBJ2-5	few	TGTGCCACACAGAAGGGTCGGCAACAAGAGACCCAGTACTTC	CATQKGRQQETQYF
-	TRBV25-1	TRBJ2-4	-	TGTGCCAGCAGTGAGGGGAGAGCCAAAAACATTCAGTACTTC	CASSEGRAKNIQYF
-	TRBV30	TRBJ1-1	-	TGTGCCTGGGGTCTGCGGGGCACTGAAGCTTTCTTT	CAWGLRGTEAFF
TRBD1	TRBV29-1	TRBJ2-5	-	TGCAGCGTTGGACAGGGTATGCGCGAGACCCAGTACTTC	CSVGQGMRETQYF
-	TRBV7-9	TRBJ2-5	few	TGTGCCAGCAACAATCCGCAGGGTAGCGGAGAGACCCAGTACTTC	CASNNPQGSGETQYF
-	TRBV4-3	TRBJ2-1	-	TGCGCCAGCAGCCAAACCGGAGATAGCTCCTACAATGAGCAGTTCTTC	CASSQTGDSSYNEQFF
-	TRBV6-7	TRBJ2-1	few	TGTGCCAGCACCCCTACCAATGAGCAGTTCTTC	CASTPTNEQFF
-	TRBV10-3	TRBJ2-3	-	TGTGCCATCAGTGCGGGGGGCACAGATACGCAGTATTTT	CAISAGGTDTQYF
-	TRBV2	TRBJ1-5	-	TGTGCCGGGTCCCTACAGGGAAGCAATCAGCCCCAGCATTTT	CAGSLQGSNQPQHF
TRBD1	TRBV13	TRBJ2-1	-	TGTGCCAGCAGCCCAGGGGACAGGATGTACAATGAGCAGTTCTTC	CASSPGDRMYNEQFF
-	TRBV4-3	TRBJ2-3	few	TGCGCCAGCAGCCAAGATGGGCTAGCTGGAGATACGCAGTATTTT	CASSQDGLAGDTQYF
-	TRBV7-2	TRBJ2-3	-	TGTGCCAGCAGTGGAGTGGGATTCAGGGAGTATTTT	CASSGVGFREYF
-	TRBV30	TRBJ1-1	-	TGTGCCTGGAGTGTACAATGGCCGAACACTGAAGCTTTCTTT	CAWSVQWPNTEAFF
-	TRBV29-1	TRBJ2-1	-	TGCAGCGTTGCCTTTAGATTAGGCTCCTACAATGAGCAGTTCTTC	CSVAFRLGSYNEQFF
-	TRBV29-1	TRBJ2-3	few	TGCAGCGCCCGGGTCTACACAGATACGCAGTATTTT	CSARVYTDTQYF
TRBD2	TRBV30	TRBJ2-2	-	TGTGCCTGGAGCTCCGGGACTAGCGGGAGAGCGAACACCGGGGAGCTGTTTTTT	CAWSSGTSGRANTGELFF
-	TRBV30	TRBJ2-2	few	TGTGCCTGGAGTGCCCTGGCGGGGCCCAAGGGGTACACCGGGGAGCTGTTTTTT	CAWSALAGPKGYTGELFF
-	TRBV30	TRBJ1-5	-	TGTGCCTGGAGTGTAACGGTCAATCAGCCCCAGCATTTT	CAWSVTVNQPQHF
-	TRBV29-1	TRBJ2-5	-	TGCAGCGTTATATCCCCCACTAGTGAGGAGACCCAGTACTTC	CSVISPTSEETQYF
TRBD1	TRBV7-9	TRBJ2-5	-	TGTGCCAGCAGCTACAGGGGGCAAGAGGAGACCCAGTACTTC	CASSYRGQEETQYF
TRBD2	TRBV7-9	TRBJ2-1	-	TGTGCCAGCAGCCCGAGCGGGGTTCCGTTCTTC	CASSPSGVPFF
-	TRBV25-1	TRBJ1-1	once	TGTGCCAGCGGCGGCAGCCTTACCATGATTCGGGAAGCTTTCTTT	CASGGSLTMIREAFF
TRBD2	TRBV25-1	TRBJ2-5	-	TGTGCCAGCAGAAATAGCGGGGCGCCTCAAGAGACCCAGTACTTC	CASRNSGAPQETQYF
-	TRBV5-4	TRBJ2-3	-	TGTGCCAGCAGCTCCACCGGGGGCGGACCTAGCACAGATACGCAGTATTTT	CASSSTGGGPSTDTQYF
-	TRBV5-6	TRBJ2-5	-	TGTGCCAGCAGCTCGGCAGCTCAAGAGACCCAGTACTTC	CASSSAAQETQYF
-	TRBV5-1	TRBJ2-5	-	TGCGCCAGCAGCTTATCGGGGGAGACCCAGTACTTC	CASSLSGETQYF
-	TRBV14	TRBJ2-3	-	TGTGCCAGCAGCCAAGATGCTAGCACAGATACGCAGTATTTT	CASSQDASTDTQYF
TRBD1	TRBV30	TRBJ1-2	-	TGTGCCTGGAGAGTTACAGGGGGAATAAACTATGGCTACACCTTC	CAWRVTGGINYGYTF
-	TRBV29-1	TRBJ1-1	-	TGCAGCGTTAATAAGAACACTGAAGCTTTCTTT	CSVNKNTEAFF
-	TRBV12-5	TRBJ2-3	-	TGTGCTAGTGGTTCGCTGACAGGTAGCACAGATACGCAGTATTTT	CASGSLTGSTDTQYF
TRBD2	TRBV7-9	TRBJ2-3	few	TGTGCCAGCAGCCCCTGGGGACTAGCGGGAGCAGATACGCAGTATTTT	CASSPWGLAGADTQYF
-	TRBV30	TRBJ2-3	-	TGTGCCTGGAGTGGTCAGTACTCTCGCACAGATACGCAGTATTTT	CAWSGQYSRTDTQYF
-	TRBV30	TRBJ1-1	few	TGTGCCTGGAGCGCCCGGGGAGGGACTGAAGCTTTCTTT	CAWSARGGTEAFF
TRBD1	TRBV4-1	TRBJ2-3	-	TGCGCCAGCAGTGGGACAGGGGGCCGCTCAGATACGCAGTATTTT	CASSGTGGRSDTQYF
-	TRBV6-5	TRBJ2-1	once	TGTGCCAGCAGCAGGGATGAACGCAATGAGCAGTTCTTC	CASSRDERNEQFF
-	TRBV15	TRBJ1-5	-	TGTGCCACCAGCAGAGAGCTGGGGGGCAGGGATCAGCCCCAGCATTTT	CATSRELGGRDQPQHF
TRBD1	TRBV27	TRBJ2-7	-	TGTGCCAGCTGGGACAGGACGTACGAGCAGTACTTC	CASWDRTYEQYF
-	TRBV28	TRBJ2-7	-	TGTGCCAGCAGTTTGGGCTGGCCTAGCAGATCCTACGAGCAGTACTTC	CASSLGWPSRSYEQYF
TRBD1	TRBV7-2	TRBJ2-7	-	TGTGCCAGCAGCTTAGATAGGGACAGGGCCTACGAGCAGTACTTC	CASSLDRDRAYEQYF
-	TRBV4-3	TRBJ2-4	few	TGCGCCAGCAGCCAAGGTAGTGGAGAGGGAACCATAGCCAAAAACATTCAGTACTTC	CASSQGSGEGTIAKNIQYF
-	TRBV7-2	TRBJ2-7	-	TGTGCCAGCAGCCGCCTCGGGGACGAGCAGTACTTC	CASSRLGDEQYF
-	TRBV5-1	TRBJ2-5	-	TGCGCCAGCAGATGGAGCACGCAAGAGACCCAGTACTTC	CASRWSTQETQYF
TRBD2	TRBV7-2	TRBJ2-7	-	TGTGCCAGCAGCTTAGAGTCAGGACTAGCGGCGAGCTCCTACGAGCAGTACTTC	CASSLESGLAASSYEQYF
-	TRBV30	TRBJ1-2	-	TGTGCCTGGAGTAACCCCGGTACAGACTATGGCTACACCTTC	CAWSNPGTDYGYTF
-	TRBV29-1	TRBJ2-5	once	TGCAGCGTTGTACCCAGGGAGGAGACCCAGTACTTC	CSVVPREETQYF
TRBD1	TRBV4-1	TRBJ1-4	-	TGCGCCAGCCGTCACACCCTGGACAGGGATAATGAAAAACTGTTTTTT	CASRHTLDRDNEKLFF